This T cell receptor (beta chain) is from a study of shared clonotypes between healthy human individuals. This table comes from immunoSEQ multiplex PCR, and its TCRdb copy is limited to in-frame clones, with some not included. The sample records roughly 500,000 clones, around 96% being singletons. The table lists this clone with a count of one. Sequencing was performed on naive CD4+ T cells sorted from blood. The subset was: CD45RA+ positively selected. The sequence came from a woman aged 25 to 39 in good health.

In nucleotides, the CDR3 is TGTGCCAGCAGCCGCCGACAGGGCTTCCCCGGGGAGCTGTTTTTT. Protein: CASSRRQGFPGELFF. This chain connects TRBV5-6 to TRBJ2-2; 7 nucleotides align to TRBD1. Germline CDR1 SGHDT, CDR2 YYEEEE. There are 15 residues in the CDR3. The junction had 9 bases not matched to a gene; V was cut back by 4 bases and J by 6 bases.